Each of the 3 T cell receptor beta chains below was sequenced from the same sample in a study of T cell clonality in common variable immunodeficiency. Repertoires were generated with immunoSEQ multiplex PCR, while TCRdb's copy carries only in-frame clones and drops some. The sample contains some 52,000 clones, none of them singletons. Sequencing was done on a sample of peripheral blood mononuclear cells. The receptors stem from a person between 18 and 75 years old in good health.

Ten or more counts support this clone. The DNA ends 3 residues before the CDR3 does, and the rest of the CDR3 is filled in from the germline J gene. This sequence joins TRBV7-3 and TRBJ2-2; tentatively, D is TRBD1 or TRBD2 (5 bases each). This CDR3 spans 15 amino acids. V was pared by 5 bases and J by 7 bases, with 17 bases between. Germline assignment: CDR1 SGHTA and CDR2 FQGTGA. The part of the CDR3 DNA that was read is TGTGCCAGCAGCGAGAGAGGGGAAACGGGCGGGGAG. It specifies CASSERGETGGE. The whole CDR3 protein is CASSERGETGGELFF.

This clone has a count of ten or more. The sequence runs out 3 residues before the end of the CDR3; the remainder is reconstructed from the germline J gene. The V and J genes are TRBV20-1 and TRBJ2-1; D uncertain. This CDR3 region has 14 residues. With 2 bases removed from V and 5 bases from J, the gap between germline ends came to 13 bases. CDR1 is DFQATT and CDR2 is SNEGSKA in the germline V gene (reference sequence). The sequenced CDR3 bases are TGCAGTGCTAGACCCGCGGAGCTCCACAATGAG. This gives the protein CSARPAELHNE. The entire CDR3 sequence reads CSARPAELHNEQFF.

This clone was seen repeatedly, ten times or more. Coverage ceases 3 residues before the CDR3 finishes, and the germline J gene fills in the end. V usage is TRBV20-1 and J usage is TRBJ2-1; 7 bases fit TRBD2. In germline, CDR1 is DFQATT, CDR2 SNEGSKA (reference sequence). This CDR3 spans 15 amino acids. Germline trimming cut 3 bases from V and 8 bases from J; bases unmatched to any gene: 13. CDR3 loop: CSASTGTKFLDEQFF. The CDR3 DNA, read in part, is TGCAGTGCTAGCACCGGGACTAAATTTCTTGATGAG.